Each of the 20 T cell receptor beta chains below was sequenced from the same sample in a study of blood T cell repertoires in COVID-19. Sequencing was performed with immunoSEQ multiplex PCR; in TCRdb, only in-frame clones are kept and a portion is missing. This sample carries 300,000 to 400,000 clones, around 82% of them seen once, and the ten largest clones take 2.5% to 3%. The sequenced sample consisted of peripheral blood. The receptor set was obtained from a man aged 30-40 years with active or convalescent COVID-19.

This chain links TRBV2 with TRBJ2-3; TRBD1 matches 8 bases. CDR3 size: 14 residues. Germline CDR1 is SNHLY and CDR2 is FYNNEI. The ends lost 6 bases at V and 3 bases at J; junction bases unmatched: 5. The CDR3 reads CASSSGGRTDTQYF. In nucleotides, the CDR3 is TGTGCCAGCAGCTCAGGGGGCAGGACAGATACGCAGTATTTT. Full variable domain (rest looked up from reference TRBV2 and TRBJ2-3): EPEVTQTPSHQVTQMGQEVILRCVPISNHLYFYWYRQILGQKVEFLVSFYNNEISEKSEIFDDQFSVERPDGSNFTLKIRSTKLEDSAMYFCASSSGGRTDTQYFGPGTRLTVL.

The chain joins TRBV14 to TRBJ2-1, with 8 bases lining up with TRBD1. The CDR3 loop spans 15 amino acids. Trimming at V came to 3 bases and at J to 3 bases, leaving 4 bases not matched to a gene. Germline lookup yields CDR1 SGHDN and CDR2 FVKESK. The CDR3 DNA sequence: TGTGCCAGCAGCCAGTTGACAGGGGTCTACAATGAGCAGTTCTTC. This encodes CASSQLTGVYNEQFF.

J is TRBJ2-1 and V is TRBV2, with D maybe TRBD2 (5 bases). Trimming removed 7 bases from V and 5 bases from J, with 18 bases in between. Germline CDR1 reads SNHLY; CDR2 reads FYNNEI. This CDR3 contains 15 residues. CDR3 nucleotide sequence: TGTGCCAGCACCCCCAGGAGTAGCGCTAACAATGAGCAGTTCTTC. The encoded protein is CASTPRSSANNEQFF.

The rearrangement uses TRBV13 and TRBJ2-4; D is unclear. Looked up from germline, CDR1 is PRHDT and CDR2 is FYEKMQ (reference sequence). Trimming shortened V by 3 bases and J by 4 bases, and 10 bases separated the two germline ends. This CDR3 has 14 residues. The CDR3 sequence is CASSFFEEKNIQYF. For the CDR3, the DNA is TGTGCCAGCAGCTTCTTTGAGGAAAAAAACATTCAGTACTTC. The variable domain in full, completed from reference TRBV13 and TRBJ2-4, reads AAGVIQSPRHLIKEKRETATLKCYPIPRHDTVYWYQQGPGQDPQFLISFYEKMQSDKGSIPDRFSAQQFSDYHSELNMSSLELGDSALYFCASSFFEEKNIQYFGAGTRLSVL.

J is TRBJ2-1 and V is TRBV7-2; the D gene is possibly TRBD1 (6 bases). The CDR3 is 13 amino acids. Germline V CDR1 and CDR2: SGHTA, FQGNSA. V was shortened by 5 bases and J by 7 bases, with 12 bases between the two germline ends. Written as DNA, the CDR3 is TGTGCCAGCAGCACAGGGAAGGGAAATGAGCAGTTCTTC. This translates into CASSTGKGNEQFF.

The chain joins TRBV4-3 to TRBJ2-3; 7 bases match TRBD1. This CDR3 is 16 amino acids long. V was pared by 4 bases and J by 1 base, with 8 bases of the junction left unmatched. CDR1 is LGHNA, CDR2 YSLEER, per germline. The CDR3 nucleotides read TGCGCCAGCAGCCTAGACAGGGCCCAGGGCACAGATACGCAGTATTTT. It is translated as CASSLDRAQGTDTQYF.

This clone was detected only a few times. The chain combines TRBV12-3 or TRBV12-4 with TRBJ1-3, with D perhaps TRBD1 (5 bases). V gave up 4 bases and J gave up 6 bases, with 7 bases separating them. The CDR3 length is 12 residues. The CDR3 bases are TGTGCCAGCAGTTCCAGGGAAAACACCATATATTTT. Its translation: CASSSRENTIYF.

V usage is TRBV7-9 and J usage is TRBJ2-1, with D maybe TRBD1 (8 bases). From germline, CDR1 is SEHNR and CDR2 FQNEAQ (reference sequence). CDR3 length equals 15 residues. Trimming removed 5 bases from V and 8 bases from J, with 19 bases in between. CDR3 in amino acids: CASSPTGGEVHEQFF. The CDR3 DNA sequence: TGTGCCAGCAGCCCCACAGGGGGGGAAGTCCATGAGCAGTTCTTC.

This chain connects TRBV6-5 to TRBJ2-2; 10 bases map to TRBD1. The CDR3 contains 16 residues. Germline lookup yields CDR1 MNHEY and CDR2 SVGAGI. Germline trimming cut 0 bases from V and 5 bases from J; bases unmatched to any gene: 3. CDR3 DNA sequence: TGTGCCAGCAGTTACTCTTGGACAGGGGGAACCGGGGAGCTGTTTTTT. This translates into CASSYSWTGGTGELFF.

This chain uses TRBV5-1 with TRBJ2-2; D is unresolved. There are 15 residues in the CDR3. Germline lookup yields CDR1 SGHRS and CDR2 YFSETQ. Deletions cut 0 bases from V and 1 base from J, with 7 bases between. The DNA for the CDR3 is TGCGCCAGCAGCTTGGACAGAATGAACACCGGGGAGCTGTTTTTT. Its translation: CASSLDRMNTGELFF.

The chain recombines TRBV5-4 with TRBJ1-4; perhaps TRBD1 as D (5 bases). In germline, CDR1 is SGHNT, CDR2 YYREEE (reference sequence). Deletions cut 4 bases from V and 5 bases from J, with 15 bases between. The CDR3 loop spans 15 amino acids. This CDR3 reads CASSARQSPNEKLFF. CDR3 sequence (DNA): TGTGCCAGCAGCGCCCGACAGAGTCCCAATGAAAAACTGTTTTTT. The variable domain in full, with the rest retrieved from reference TRBV5-4 and TRBJ1-4, is ETGVTQSPTHLIKTRGQQVTLRCSSQSGHNTVSWYQQALGQGPQFIFQYYREEENGRGNFPPRFSGLQFPNYSSELNVNALELDDSALYLCASSARQSPNEKLFFGSGTQLSVL.

The chain joins TRBV5-1 to TRBJ2-5, with 8 bases lining up with TRBD1. The germline V gene has CDR1 SGHRS and CDR2 YFSETQ. The CDR3 is 14 amino acids. J gave up 5 bases and V 0 bases, and 3 bases lay outside the gene matches. CDR3 amino acids: CASSLGTGSETQYF. The CDR3 nucleotides read TGCGCCAGCAGCTTGGGGACAGGGTCGGAGACCCAGTACTTC.

This rearrangement joins TRBV3-1 (or the pseudogene TRBV3-2) to TRBJ2-1, with 9 bases fitting TRBD2. The CDR3 spans 20 residues. The V gene's germline CDR1 is LGHDT and CDR2 YNNKEL (reference sequence). The V gene end was trimmed by 5 bases and the J gene end by 2 bases; junction bases not matched to a gene: 19. The CDR3 bases are TGTGCCAGCAGCTATAGTCTTGGGCTAGCGGGAATTGGGACCTACAATGAGCAGTTCTTC. Translation: CASSYSLGLAGIGTYNEQFF.

This chain joins TRBV19 and TRBJ2-3; 9 positions agree with TRBD2. Germline assignment: CDR1 LNHDA and CDR2 SQIVND (reference sequence). There are 15 residues in the CDR3. The V segment lost 7 bases and the J segment 0 bases; nucleotides outside the gene matches: 5. The DNA for the CDR3 is TGTGCCAGTACCCCCCTAGCGGGAAGCACAGATACGCAGTATTTT. It is translated as CASTPLAGSTDTQYF.

The rearrangement joins TRBV7-3 to TRBJ2-1, with 11 bases matching TRBD2. The CDR3 loop spans 19 amino acids. Looked up from germline, CDR1 is SGHTA and CDR2 is FQGTGA. V shed 5 bases and J 0 bases; nucleotides not matched to a gene: 12. The DNA of the CDR3 is TGTGCCAGCAGCCCTCATACTAGCGGGAGTCCTAGCTCCTACAATGAGCAGTTCTTC. This encodes CASSPHTSGSPSSYNEQFF.

The genes are TRBV7-2 and TRBJ2-3; D possibly corresponds to TRBD1 (5 bases). CDR1 SGHTA and CDR2 FQGNSA come from the germline V gene. Trimming pared 1 base from V and 0 bases from J, leaving 8 bases between. This CDR3 has 15 residues. CDR3 region: CASSLVAGSTDTQYF. The CDR3 DNA reads TGTGCCAGCAGCTTAGTAGCAGGGAGCACAGATACGCAGTATTTT.

The chain joins TRBV4-2 to TRBJ1-4; TRBD1 matches at 8 bases. Germline-derived CDR1 and CDR2 are LGHNA and YNFKEQ. J gave up 7 bases and V 4 bases, and 11 bases lay outside the gene matches. CDR3 length: 16 amino acids. The CDR3 loop reads CASSRLTTGGVEKLFF. CDR3 in DNA: TGTGCCAGCAGCCGCCTTACTACAGGGGGTGTTGAAAAACTGTTTTTT.

This rearrangement joins TRBV27 to TRBJ2-1; 7 nucleotides agree with TRBD2. CDR1 MNHEY and CDR2 SMNVEV come from the germline V gene (reference sequence). The ends lost 5 bases at V and 4 bases at J; junction bases unmatched: 14. The CDR3 extends over 17 amino acids. The CDR3 sequence is CASSPNRLAGDYNEQFF. CDR3 coding DNA: TGTGCCAGCAGTCCGAATCGACTAGCAGGCGATTACAATGAGCAGTTCTTC.

J is TRBJ2-5 and V is TRBV7-7; TRBD1 matches 8 bases. CDR3 length: 14 residues. The junction had 4 bases not matched to a gene; V was cut back by 5 bases and J by 2 bases. Germline CDR1 SSHAT, CDR2 FNYEAQ (reference sequence). In nucleotides, the CDR3 is TGTGCCAGCAGCGCAGGGGGCTGGCAAGAGACCCAGTACTTC. Amino acid sequence: CASSAGGWQETQYF.

This sequence joins TRBV20-1 and TRBJ2-5; D is unclear. Trimming stripped 3 bases from V and 4 bases from J, with 6 bases between. The germline V gene encodes CDR1 DFQATT and CDR2 SNEGSKA (reference sequence). This CDR3 comprises 11 residues. The CDR3 bases are TGCAGTGCTAGCTCTCTAGAGACCCAGTACTTC. It translates to CSASSLETQYF.